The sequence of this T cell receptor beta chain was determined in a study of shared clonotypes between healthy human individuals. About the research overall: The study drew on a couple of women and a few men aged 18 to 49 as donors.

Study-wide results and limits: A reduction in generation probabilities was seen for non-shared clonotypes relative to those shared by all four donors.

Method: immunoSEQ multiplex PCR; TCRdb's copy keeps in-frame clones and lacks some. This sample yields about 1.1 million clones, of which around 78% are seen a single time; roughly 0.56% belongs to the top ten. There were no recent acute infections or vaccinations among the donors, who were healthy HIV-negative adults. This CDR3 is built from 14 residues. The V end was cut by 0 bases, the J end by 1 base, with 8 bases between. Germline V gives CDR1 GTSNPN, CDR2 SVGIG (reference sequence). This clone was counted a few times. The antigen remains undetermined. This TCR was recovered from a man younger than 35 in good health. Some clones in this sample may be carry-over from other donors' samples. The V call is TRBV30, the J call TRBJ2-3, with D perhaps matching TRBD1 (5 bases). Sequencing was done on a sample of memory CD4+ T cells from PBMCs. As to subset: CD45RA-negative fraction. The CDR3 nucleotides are TGTGCCTGGAGTGTTTGGGGCCGCACAGATACGCAGTATTTT. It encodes CAWSVWGRTDTQYF.